The 2 T cell receptor beta chains in this list originate from one sample, sequenced in a study of CD8+CD57+ T cells in acquired aplastic anemia. It was genomic DNA that served as the template for profiling TCR beta VDJ and CDR3. TCRdb itself ran the reads through MiXCR, one entry per CDR3 protein. The top ten clones hold under 8.5% of a sample with 250,000 to 350,000 distinct CDR3 sequences, around 60% of them seen once. Sequencing was carried out using sorted CD4+, CD8+, or CD8+CD57+ T cells (not recorded which) from PBMCs. Receptor source: a human donor with severe aplastic anemia or a healthy control (not recorded which).

DNA of the CDR3: TGTGCCAGCAGCGTAGCGGGAGAAGGGGGAGAGACCCAGCATTTT. Translating gives CASSVAGEGGETQHF. The J gene is TRBJ1-5, the V gene TRBV9; D may be TRBD1 (6 bases). V dropped 0 bases and J dropped 11 bases, with 18 bases sitting between them. CDR3 length: 15 residues. The V gene's germline CDR1 is SGDLS and CDR2 YYNGEE. The whole variable domain, remainder taken from reference TRBV9 and TRBJ1-5, is DSGVTQTPKHLITATGQRVTLRCSPRSGDLSVYWYQQSLDQGLQFLIQYYNGEERAKGNILERFSAQQFPDLHSELNLSSLELGDSALYFCASSVAGEGGETQHFGDGTRLSIL.

This chain links TRBV20-1 with TRBJ2-3; TRBD2 matches 8 bases. The trim removed 6 bases at V and 10 bases at J, leaving 6 bases unmatched. Germline V gene data show CDR1 as DFQATT and CDR2 as SNEGSKA (reference sequence). CDR3 length: 11 residues. Here the CDR3 reads CSAPTSGPQYF. The CDR3, as DNA: TGCAGTGCACCTACTAGCGGCCCGCAGTATTTT.